Reported below is one TCR beta chain. This record belongs to a study of blood T cell repertoires in COVID-19. Study-level information: From the United States, Italy and Spain came samples of acute and convalescent COVID-19. Sources were T cells, B-cell-depleted T cells, or PBMCs; the material itself was cDNA or gDNA.

As originally analysed: Reference gene primer amplification gave nucleated cell count estimates. The repertoire was sequenced with immunoSEQ multiplex PCR; TCRdb's copy has only in-frame clones and lacks some. V and J calls plus clone size are reproduced from that table; the DNA served to infer D and trimming. The sample includes under 250,000 clones, around four fifths seen only once; the top ten take 6% to 7%. The CDR3 contains 14 residues. The ends were cut back, 0 bases at V and 11 bases at J, with 14 bases in the middle. Per germline, CDR1 LNHNV and CDR2 YYDKDF (reference sequence). The chain combines TRBV15 with TRBJ2-1; perhaps TRBD2 as D (5 bases). This receptor was identified in a woman in her fifties or sixties with active or convalescent COVID-19. Sequenced material: peripheral blood. CDR3 in amino acids: CATSRDRSGPKQFF. DNA of the CDR3: TGTGCCACCAGCAGAGATCGCAGCGGTCCTAAGCAGTTCTTC.